This T cell receptor (beta chain) originates from a study of blood T cell repertoires in COVID-19. The CDR3 extends over 13 amino acids. CDR1 and CDR2 from the germline V gene are SGHTA and FQGNSA. V lost 1 base, J lost 6 bases, and 10 bases lay in between. TCRdb keeps only in-frame clones here, not all; method: immunoSEQ multiplex PCR. Here the sample spans more than 350,000 clones, around 89% being singletons. The chain carries TRBV7-2 and TRBJ2-7; D possibly corresponds to TRBD2 (6 bases). Source material: peripheral blood. This TCR derives from a woman under 40 with COVID-19, enrolled during active disease. CDR3 sequence (DNA): TGTGCCAGCAGCTTAGAGGGAGGATTCGAGCAGTACGTC. It codes for CASSLEGGFEQYV.